This T cell receptor (beta chain) was sequenced during a study of shared clonotypes between healthy human individuals. Sequencing was performed with immunoSEQ multiplex PCR; in TCRdb, only in-frame clones are kept and a portion is missing. The sample yields 600,000 to 800,000 clones, approximately 72% seen once. Germline assignment: CDR1 SEHNR and CDR2 FQNEAQ (reference sequence). CDR3 length: 12 amino acids. The V end was cut by 5 bases, the J end by 8 bases, with 10 bases between. The receptor's source is a young woman in good health. The chain is built from TRBV7-9 and TRBJ2-4; D uncertain. Sequenced material: memory CD4+ T cells sorted from blood. Subset given: CD45RA-negative fraction. The CDR3: CASSVDSYIQYF. The CDR3 DNA is TGTGCCAGCAGCGTGGATAGTTACATTCAGTACTTC.